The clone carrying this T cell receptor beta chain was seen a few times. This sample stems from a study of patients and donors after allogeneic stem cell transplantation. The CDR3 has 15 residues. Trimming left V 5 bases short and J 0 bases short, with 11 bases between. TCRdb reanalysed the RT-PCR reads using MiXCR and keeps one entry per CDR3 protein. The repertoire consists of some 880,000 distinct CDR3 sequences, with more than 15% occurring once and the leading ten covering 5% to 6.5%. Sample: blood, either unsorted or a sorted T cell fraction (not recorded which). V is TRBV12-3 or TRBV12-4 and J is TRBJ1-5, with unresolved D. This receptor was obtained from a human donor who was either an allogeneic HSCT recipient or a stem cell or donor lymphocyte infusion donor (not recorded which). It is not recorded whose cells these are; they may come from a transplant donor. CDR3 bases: TGTGCCAGCAGTCCCTGGGAAGATAGCAATCAGCCCCAGCATTTT. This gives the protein CASSPWEDSNQPQHF.